Below are 19 T cell receptor beta chains sequenced from a single sample in a study of T cell changes during pregnancy in multiple sclerosis. Profiled with immunoSEQ multiplex PCR; TCRdb holds only in-frame clones, not every one. The sample yields some 60,000 clones, about nine tenths seen once. The sequences come from CD4+ T cells from peripheral blood mononuclear cells, collected in the first trimester of pregnancy. The receptor source for this set is a female donor with multiple sclerosis, enrolled in a pregnancy study.

As to this clone: This sample also contains other DNA sequences that code for the same CDR3. This sequence joins TRBV18 and TRBJ2-5; D uncertain. The CDR3 consists of 13 residues. Between the trimmed V and J ends, which lost 3 bases and 2 bases, there was a span of 7 bases. Looked up from germline, CDR1 is KGHSH and CDR2 is LQKENI. The CDR3, as DNA: TGTGCCAGCTCACCCTCCGTTCAAGAGACCCAGTACTTC. Amino acid sequence: CASSPSVQETQYF. Full variable domain (remainder filled in from reference TRBV18 and TRBJ2-5): NAGVMQNPRHLVRRRGQEARLRCSPMKGHSHVYWYRQLPEEGLKFMVYLQKENIIDESGMPKERFSAEFPKEGPSILRIQQVVRGDSAAYFCASSPSVQETQYFGPGTRLLVL.

The chain recombines TRBV18 with TRBJ1-1, with D perhaps TRBD1 (6 bases). V was clipped by 1 base and J by 1 base, with 13 bases between them. CDR3 length: 16 residues. Per the germline V gene, CDR1 is KGHSH and CDR2 is LQKENI. CDR3 sequence reads: CASSPLLGAANTEAFF. CDR3 bases: TGTGCCAGCTCACCACTTCTGGGGGCGGCGAACACTGAAGCTTTCTTT.

The gene calls are TRBV5-6 and TRBJ1-2; D is possibly TRBD1 (6 bases). There are 16 residues in the CDR3. V dropped 0 bases and J dropped 6 bases, with 18 bases sitting between them. Germline-derived CDR1 and CDR2 are SGHDT and YYEEEE. In DNA form, the CDR3 reads TGTGCCAGCAGCTTGGTCCAGAGCAGGGGTCGGAATGGCTACACCTTC. Its translation: CASSLVQSRGRNGYTF.

This chain links TRBV7-6 with TRBJ2-5; TRBD2 aligns across 9 bases. From germline, CDR1 is SGHVS and CDR2 FNYEAQ. This CDR3 comprises 18 residues. V dropped 1 base and J dropped 1; count of bases not matched to a gene: 10. Written as DNA, the CDR3 is TGTGCCAGCAGCTTAGGTACCGGGACTAGCAGGGGCCAAGAGACCCAGTACTTC. Translation gives CASSLGTGTSRGQETQYF.

This clone was observed once. The chain is built from TRBV5-1 and TRBJ1-1; 8 nucleotides agree with TRBD1. The CDR3 is 14 residues long. The junction had 5 bases not matched to a gene; V was cut back by 1 base and J by 6 bases. Per the germline V gene, CDR1 is SGHRS and CDR2 is YFSETQ. CDR3 loop: CASSLFRGRAEAFF. In DNA, the CDR3 is TGCGCCAGCAGCTTGTTCAGGGGGCGTGCTGAAGCTTTCTTT.

The chain links TRBV7-8 to TRBJ2-7, with D tentatively TRBD2 (6 bases). The V gene's germline CDR1 is SGHVS and CDR2 FQNEAQ. CDR3 length equals 13 residues. Trimming shortened V by 7 bases and J by 5 bases, and 15 bases separated the two germline ends. CDR3 in DNA: TGTGCCAGCACCGATTTCCGGAGGGACGAGCAGTACTTC. Translation gives CASTDFRRDEQYF.

The chain uses TRBV6-5 and TRBJ1-1; TRBD1 agrees at 9 bases. The CDR3 is made up of 15 amino acids. CDR1 MNHEY and CDR2 SVGAGI come from the germline V gene. V shed 6 bases, J shed 5 bases, and the junction held 10 bases outside the gene matches. The CDR3 loop is CASRINRGRGTEAFF. The CDR3 DNA is TGTGCCAGCAGGATAAACAGGGGGCGGGGAACTGAAGCTTTCTTT.

This chain links TRBV4-3 with TRBJ2-3; D call uncertain. The CDR3 length is 13 residues. Trimming shortened V by 3 bases and J by 0 bases, and 4 bases separated the two germline ends. The germline V gene has CDR1 LGHNA and CDR2 YSLEER. The CDR3 DNA sequence: TGCGCCAGCAGCCATACAAGCACAGATACGCAGTATTTT. The encoded protein is CASSHTSTDTQYF.

The rearrangement joins TRBV7-8 to TRBJ1-3; tentative D call: TRBD1 (5 bases). The CDR3 spans 17 residues. Germline lookup yields CDR1 SGHVS and CDR2 FQNEAQ. V lost 1 base and J 0 bases, leaving 13 bases between the germline ends. The CDR3 here is CASSLVGRSSSGNTIYF. CDR3 in DNA: TGTGCCAGCAGCTTAGTGGGGCGTTCATCCTCTGGAAACACCATATATTTT.

The CDR3 sequence is CASSLGVWGGEQYF. For the CDR3, the DNA is TGTGCCAGCAGCCTCGGCGTCTGGGGGGGCGAGCAGTACTTC. This chain connects TRBV6-5 to TRBJ2-7; 7 bases line up with TRBD2. Per germline, CDR1 MNHEY and CDR2 SVGAGI. This CDR3 contains 14 residues. Losses at the gene ends were 6 bases for V and 6 bases for J; bases not matched to a gene: 11.

This clone was seen just once. The V and J genes are TRBV19 and TRBJ2-5, with 9 bases lining up with TRBD1. The ends lost 2 bases at V and 5 bases at J; junction bases unmatched: 6. The CDR3 is made up of 15 amino acids. The V gene's germline CDR1 is LNHDA and CDR2 SQIVND (reference sequence). CDR3 amino acids: CASSISTGGRETQYF. The CDR3 DNA is TGTGCCAGTAGTATATCGACAGGGGGGAGGGAGACCCAGTACTTC.

The sample holds one count of this clone. The chain carries TRBV7-2 and TRBJ1-2; 8 positions match TRBD1. V shed 1 base, J shed 5 bases, and the junction held 9 bases outside the gene matches. From germline, CDR1 is SGHTA and CDR2 FQGNSA. This CDR3 is 16 amino acids long. As DNA, the CDR3 is TGTGCCAGCAGCTTAGTTGGGACAGGTTGGCAATATGGCTACACCTTC. This translates into CASSLVGTGWQYGYTF. The full variable domain, completed using reference TRBV7-2 and TRBJ1-2, is GAGVSQSPSNKVTEKGKDVELRCDPISGHTALYWYRQSLGQGLEFLIYFQGNSAPDKSGLPSDRFSAERTGGSVSTLTIQRTQQEDSAVYLCASSLVGTGWQYGYTFGSGTRLTVV.

This chain joins TRBV6-5 and TRBJ2-5; a weak D match, TRBD1 (6 bases). Germline values: CDR1 MNHEY, CDR2 SVGAGI. V was trimmed by 6 bases and J by 5 bases, leaving 13 bases between them. There are 13 residues in the CDR3. The CDR3 loop reads CASRLQGTETQYF. DNA for the CDR3: TGTGCCAGCAGACTACAGGGAACCGAGACCCAGTACTTC.

This sequence joins TRBV5-4 and TRBJ1-4; TRBD1 aligns across 7 bases. V was clipped by 2 bases and J by 0 bases; unmatched bases: 4. CDR3 length equals 16 residues. Germline V CDR1 and CDR2: SGHNT, YYREEE (reference sequence). CDR3 DNA sequence: TGTGCCAGCAGCTTAGGGGGCTCGGCAACTAATGAAAAACTGTTTTTT. This codes for CASSLGGSATNEKLFF.

This rearrangement joins TRBV19 to TRBJ2-3; the match to TRBD2 covers 15 bases. With 5 bases clipped from V and 5 bases from J, the junction kept 11 bases outside the gene matches. The V gene's germline CDR1 is LNHDA and CDR2 SQIVND (reference sequence). The CDR3 runs 18 residues. The CDR3 DNA follows: TGTGCCAGTAGTCCTAACCCCGGGGGACTAGCGGGGGGAGATACGCAGTATTTT. Translation gives CASSPNPGGLAGGDTQYF.

The chain recombines TRBV7-2 with TRBJ1-2; 7 bases match TRBD1. This CDR3 spans 15 amino acids. The V and J ends lost 4 bases and 6 bases, in that order; junction bases with no gene match: 11. CDR1 is SGHTA, CDR2 FQGNSA, per germline. The CDR3: CASSSQGGQGDGYTF. CDR3 in DNA: TGTGCCAGCAGCTCCCAGGGCGGGCAGGGGGATGGCTACACCTTC.

This chain links TRBV4-3 with TRBJ1-2; 8 nucleotides align to TRBD1. The ends lost 0 bases at V and 8 bases at J; junction bases unmatched: 11. In germline, CDR1 is LGHNA, CDR2 YSLEER. This CDR3 is 16 amino acids long. This chain's CDR3 is CASSQDGIQGAVGYTF. In DNA form, the CDR3 reads TGCGCCAGCAGCCAAGATGGCATTCAGGGGGCAGTAGGCTACACCTTC.

This chain uses TRBV25-1 with TRBJ1-4; TRBD1 might be the D (6 bases). Germline V lookup: CDR1 MGHDK, CDR2 SYGVNS. This CDR3 comprises 14 residues. The V end lost 8 bases, the J end lost 8 bases, and 18 bases lay between the germline ends. CDR3 protein: CASARGGPEEKLFF. The CDR3 region has the DNA TGTGCCAGCGCGCGGGGGGGGCCGGAGGAAAAACTGTTTTTT.

This clone was seen a single time. The V call is TRBV6-1, the J call TRBJ1-1; D might be TRBD1 (6 bases). Per the germline V gene, CDR1 is MNHNS and CDR2 is SASEGT. The V gene lost 7 bases and the J gene lost 8 bases, with 14 bases spanning the gap. The CDR3 extends over 12 amino acids. The CDR3 spells CASNTGRLEAFF. CDR3 coding DNA: TGTGCCAGCAATACAGGGCGCCTAGAAGCTTTCTTT.